This TCR beta chain was documented in a study of human T cells and chemical hapten exposure. Time point denoted: pre-sensitization, week 0. The treatment was: therapeutic diphenylcyclopropenone sensitization with weekly scalp DPC. This clonotype was recorded a few times. TCRdb fed the RACE reads into MiXCR, producing one record per CDR3 protein. The sample has some 400,000 distinct CDR3 sequences, roughly 5% seen once. Germline lookup yields CDR1 KGHDR and CDR2 SFDVKD. The V gene end was trimmed by 6 bases and the J gene end by 5 bases; junction bases not matched to a gene: 5. The CDR3 is made up of 14 amino acids.

The TCR was taken from a woman aged 50 to 60 with alopecia areata. Some clones in this sample may be carry-over from other donors' samples. The rearrangement links TRBV24-1 to TRBJ2-1, with 8 nucleotides matching TRBD2. The source was whole blood, collected in connection with sensitization to the hapten diphenylcyclopropenone (DPC). The CDR3 DNA sequence: TGTGCCACCAGTAGGCGGGGGGACCACAATGAGCAGTTCTTC. The encoded protein is CATSRRGDHNEQFF.